One sample yielded the 11 T cell receptor beta chains listed below, sequenced in a study of shared clonotypes between healthy human individuals. Profiling relied on immunoSEQ multiplex PCR, and the TCRdb table lists in-frame clones only, not all of them. Here the sample spans 500,000 to 550,000 clones, 95% to 96% being singletons. The sequencing input was naive CD4+ T cells sorted from blood. Subset defined: CD45RA+ positively selected. The receptors were sampled from a woman aged 25 to 39 in good health.

CDR3: CASSIGSGPNTGELFF. DNA for the CDR3: TGTGCCAGTAGTATAGGGTCAGGGCCAAACACCGGGGAGCTGTTTTTT. V and J are TRBV19 and TRBJ2-2; D possibly corresponds to TRBD1 (5 bases). This CDR3 region has 16 residues. Germline V gene sequence: CDR1 LNHDA, CDR2 SQIVND (reference sequence). The ends were cut back, 1 base at V and 2 bases at J, with 11 bases in the middle. The full variable domain, completed using reference TRBV19 and TRBJ2-2, is DGGITQSPKYLFRKEGQNVTLSCEQNLNHDAMYWYRQDPGQGLRLIYYSQIVNDFQKGDIAEGYSVSREKKESFPLTVTSAQKNPTAFYLCASSIGSGPNTGELFFGEGSRLTVL.

This clone was seen once. This chain joins TRBV6-1 and TRBJ2-6, with D possibly TRBD1 on 6 matching bases. From germline, CDR1 is MNHNS and CDR2 SASEGT. V shed 8 bases and J shed 2 bases, with 13 bases lying between them. The CDR3 spans 15 residues. CDR3 amino acids: CASGVGGAGANVLTF. CDR3 nucleotides: TGTGCCAGCGGTGTTGGGGGCGCTGGGGCCAACGTCCTGACTTTC.

The chain employs TRBV7-3 and TRBJ2-1; 14 bases are a match to TRBD2. Germline V gene data show CDR1 as SGHTA and CDR2 as FQGTGA. CDR3 size: 15 residues. V shed 5 bases and J 8 bases; nucleotides not matched to a gene: 5. This CDR3 is CASSLGTSGRHEQFF. In nucleotides, the CDR3 is TGTGCCAGCAGCCTGGGGACTAGCGGGAGACATGAGCAGTTCTTC.

The J gene is TRBJ2-6, the V gene TRBV9, with D unclear. Germline V gene lookup returns CDR1 SGDLS and CDR2 YYNGEE. CDR3 length: 15 residues. Trimming took off 0 bases at V and 4 bases at J, with 8 bases between the two ends. The DNA for the CDR3 is TGTGCCAGCAGCGTAGAACTCCCCGGGGCCAACGTCCTGACTTTC. This gives the protein CASSVELPGANVLTF.

The chain is built from TRBV5-1 and TRBJ1-5, with TRBD1 matching over 8 bases. Germline loops: CDR1 SGHRS, CDR2 YFSETQ. The V gene end was trimmed by 4 bases and the J gene end by 0 bases; junction bases not matched to a gene: 3. This CDR3 comprises 15 residues. CDR3 DNA sequence: TGCGCCAGCAGCCAGACAGGGGATAGCAATCAGCCCCAGCATTTT. This encodes CASSQTGDSNQPQHF.

This clone was detected only once. Other nucleotide sequences in the sample specify the same CDR3. The V and J genes are TRBV7-9 and TRBJ1-2; D remains ambiguous. The V end was cut by 1 base, the J end by 8 bases, with 11 bases between. The CDR3 has 13 residues. The germline gives CDR1 SEHNR, CDR2 FQNEAQ (reference sequence). CDR3 bases: TGTGCCAGCAGCTTAGATCGGGGTGGCGGCTACACCTTC. It specifies CASSLDRGGGYTF.

In DNA, the CDR3 is TGCAGCGTGACAGGGTACGGAGGAGGGGCCAACGTCCTGACTTTC. Protein: CSVTGYGGGANVLTF. V usage is TRBV29-1 and J usage is TRBJ2-6; the match to TRBD1 covers 7 bases. The CDR3 spans 15 residues. Germline trimming cut 6 bases from V and 4 bases from J; bases unmatched to any gene: 9. Germline V lookup: CDR1 SQVTM, CDR2 ANQGSEA.

This chain connects TRBV4-1 to TRBJ1-1; the D is unclear. The germline V gene has CDR1 MGHRA and CDR2 YSYEKL. The V end lost 1 base, the J end lost 10 bases, and 16 bases lay between the germline ends. The CDR3 sequence is 14 residues long. The CDR3 DNA follows: TGCGCCAGCAGCCAAGTGGATGAGACCGTGGGAGCTTTCTTT. Translation: CASSQVDETVGAFF.

V gene TRBV6-1 combines with J gene TRBJ1-2, with 7 bases matching TRBD1. J was trimmed by 5 bases and V by 4 bases; bases with no gene match: 4. This CDR3 is 13 amino acids long. Germline V gene lookup returns CDR1 MNHNS and CDR2 SASEGT. CDR3 in amino acids: CASSGGQKYGYTF. DNA of the CDR3: TGTGCCAGCAGTGGGGGACAGAAATATGGCTACACCTTC.

This chain uses TRBV2 with TRBJ1-4; D unresolved. The CDR3 runs 14 residues. Germline lookup yields CDR1 SNHLY and CDR2 FYNNEI. The V end lost 8 bases, the J end lost 4 bases, and 14 bases lay between the germline ends. In DNA, the CDR3 is TGTGCCAGCCGGAGGTCCGGTAATAATGAAAAACTGTTTTTT. This encodes CASRRSGNNEKLFF. The full variable domain, its missing parts supplied by reference TRBV2 and TRBJ1-4, is EPEVTQTPSHQVTQMGQEVILRCVPISNHLYFYWYRQILGQKVEFLVSFYNNEISEKSEIFDDQFSVERPDGSNFTLKIRSTKLEDSAMYFCASRRSGNNEKLFFGSGTQLSVL.

This chain uses TRBV28 with TRBJ2-1, with 9 bases that match TRBD1. Germline V lookup: CDR1 MDHEN, CDR2 SYDVKM. This CDR3 has 11 amino acids. The junction had 3 bases not matched to a gene; V was cut back by 5 bases and J by 13 bases. The CDR3, as DNA: TGTGCCAGCAGTCTACAGGGGGCCCAGTTCTTC. As protein: CASSLQGAQFF.